The 12 T cell receptor beta chains in this list originate from one sample, sequenced in a study of blood T cell repertoires in COVID-19 (TCRdb year 2020). The library was made by the immunoSEQ multiplex PCR assay. TCRdb re-hosts the immuneACCESS table, in-frame sequences only. Its copies lack some clones; in the studies checked, an unresolved V gene accounts for under half of them, and the cause for the rest is not known. This sample is represented by about 150,000 clones; 65% to 85% of them were singletons. The ten largest clones add up to under 10% of the sample. Sequencing was done on a sample of peripheral blood. The origin of the receptors is a man aged 50 or older with active or convalescent COVID-19.

This clone has a single count. The chain has TRBV11-3 and TRBJ2-1; weak D call: TRBD2 (5 bases). Per the germline V gene, CDR1 is SGHNT and CDR2 is YENEEA. V lost 5 bases to trimming and J lost 0 bases, with 11 bases between them. This CDR3 contains 15 residues. This CDR3 reads CASSPQRSSYNEQFF. In DNA, the CDR3 is TGTGCCAGCAGCCCCCAGCGGAGCTCCTACAATGAGCAGTTCTTC. The full variable domain, its missing parts supplied by reference TRBV11-3 and TRBJ2-1, is EAGVVQSPRYKIIEKKQPVAFWCNPISGHNTLYWYLQNLGQGPELLIRYENEEAVDDSQLPKDRFSAERLKGVDSTLKIQPAELGDSAVYLCASSPQRSSYNEQFFGPGTRLTVL.

The CDR3 sequence: CASSYEKDRGVTFF. CDR3 bases: TGTGCCAGCAGTTACGAGAAGGACAGGGGGGTAACTTTCTTT. The chain is built from TRBV6-6 and TRBJ1-1; 10 nucleotides agree with TRBD1. Losses at the gene ends were 2 bases for V and 12 bases for J; bases not matched to a gene: 9. The CDR3 runs 14 residues. Germline assignment: CDR1 MNHNY and CDR2 SVGAGI (reference sequence).

The chain combines TRBV9 with TRBJ1-2; D uncertain. CDR1 SGDLS and CDR2 YYNGEE come from the germline V gene. The V end lost 3 bases, the J end lost 5 bases, and 5 bases lay between the germline ends. CDR3 length equals 11 residues. CDR3 in DNA: TGTGCCAGCAGCGCCCCTTATGGCTACACCTTC. Translation: CASSAPYGYTF. Full variable domain (outside the CDR3, taken from reference TRBV9 and TRBJ1-2): DSGVTQTPKHLITATGQRVTLRCSPRSGDLSVYWYQQSLDQGLQFLIQYYNGEERAKGNILERFSAQQFPDLHSELNLSSLELGDSALYFCASSAPYGYTFGSGTRLTVV.

The table lists this clone with a count of one. The J gene is TRBJ2-1, the V gene TRBV7-2, with 10 nucleotides matching TRBD2. Trimming took 1 base from V and 6 from J; bases not matched to a gene: 6. Germline-derived CDR1 and CDR2 are SGHTA and FQGNSA. CDR3 length: 16 amino acids. In DNA form, the CDR3 reads TGTGCCAGCAGCTTAGAGGTAGCGGGAGGAGGCAATGAGCAGTTCTTC. Amino acids: CASSLEVAGGGNEQFF. Drawing the rest from reference TRBV7-2 and TRBJ2-1, the complete variable domain is GAGVSQSPSNKVTEKGKDVELRCDPISGHTALYWYRQSLGQGLEFLIYFQGNSAPDKSGLPSDRFSAERTGGSVSTLTIQRTQQEDSAVYLCASSLEVAGGGNEQFFGPGTRLTVL.

Only a few counts were recorded for this clone. The chain couples TRBV5-1 to TRBJ2-2; TRBD2 agrees at 13 bases. Unmatched junction bases numbered 10, after V lost 4 bases and J lost 7 bases. Germline V gene data show CDR1 as SGHRS and CDR2 as YFSETQ. The CDR3 is made up of 17 amino acids. The CDR3 loop is CASSPWTSGSGSGELFF. In DNA form, the CDR3 reads TGCGCCAGCAGCCCCTGGACTAGCGGGAGTGGGAGCGGGGAGCTGTTTTTT.

This clone has just a few counts. CDR3 loop: CASSISGYTDTQYF. CDR3 DNA sequence: TGTGCCAGTAGTATTAGCGGGTACACAGATACGCAGTATTTT. The V gene is TRBV19, the J gene TRBJ2-3, with 7 bases identical to TRBD2. Unmatched junction bases numbered 2, after V lost 3 bases and J lost 2 bases. The CDR3 is 14 amino acids. Looked up from germline, CDR1 is LNHDA and CDR2 is SQIVND (reference sequence).

This rearrangement joins TRBV10-3 to TRBJ2-5; 9 bases line up with TRBD2. This CDR3 is 14 amino acids long. Per germline, CDR1 ENHRY and CDR2 SYGVKD. V trimming: 6 bases; J trimming: 3 bases; junction bases outside the gene matches: 5. The CDR3 region has the DNA TGTGCCATCAGGCCGGGACTAGCAGAAGAGACCCAGTACTTC. Its translation is CAIRPGLAEETQYF.

The chain has TRBV28 and TRBJ2-6; tentatively, D is TRBD1 (7 bases). Germline CDR1 and CDR2: MDHEN and SYDVKM. The CDR3 extends over 17 amino acids. V lost 8 bases to trimming and J lost 0 bases, with 17 bases between them. For the CDR3, the DNA is TGTGCCAGCGAGGGGGGACAGTCCGTCTCTGGGGCCAACGTCCTGACTTTC. It yields the protein CASEGGQSVSGANVLTF.

The rearrangement joins TRBV19 to TRBJ1-5; TRBD1 aligns across 9 bases. From germline, CDR1 is LNHDA and CDR2 SQIVND (reference sequence). The CDR3 spans 15 residues. V lost 6 bases to trimming and J lost 5 bases; unmatched junction nucleotides: 8. The CDR3 spells CASRDPGQGYQPQHF. CDR3 DNA sequence: TGTGCCAGTAGGGATCCGGGACAGGGTTATCAGCCCCAGCATTTT.

The chain combines TRBV5-8 with TRBJ2-3, with D uncertain. Germline V gives CDR1 SGHTS, CDR2 YDEGEE. The CDR3 consists of 14 residues. Trimming cost V 0 bases and J 1 base, with 6 bases left between them. The CDR3 loop is CASSLEQGTDTQYF. The CDR3 DNA reads as TGTGCCAGCAGCTTGGAGCAGGGCACAGATACGCAGTATTTT.

J is TRBJ2-7 and V is TRBV4-2; D perhaps matches TRBD1 (6 bases). The V gene lost 1 base and the J gene lost 12 bases, with 13 bases spanning the gap. This CDR3 comprises 12 residues. Germline CDR1 reads LGHNA; CDR2 reads YNFKEQ. The CDR3 region is CASSQAGRGLYF. The CDR3 DNA follows: TGTGCCAGCAGCCAAGCTGGCAGGGGATTGTACTTC.

The chain joins TRBV11-2 to TRBJ1-5; no definite D call. The CDR3 is 14 amino acids. Germline CDR1 SGHAT, CDR2 FQNNGV. V lost 5 bases to trimming and J lost 2 bases, with 10 bases between them. The CDR3 sequence: CASSAGQRNQPQHF. The CDR3 DNA reads TGTGCCAGCAGCGCTGGGCAGCGCAATCAGCCCCAGCATTTT.